Here is one TCR beta chain with its context. As yet, its antigen is unknown. The CDR3 has 14 amino acids. Germline CDR1 and CDR2: SGHRS and YFSETQ. Trimming removed 5 bases from V and 0 bases from J, with 12 bases in between. The protocol was immunoSEQ multiplex PCR, while the TCRdb copy is restricted to in-frame clones and leaves out a portion. The sample lists 150,000 or so clones; approximately 82% were seen once. Time point described: baseline pretreatment blood. Treatment here: 15 Gy SBRT to primary tumor, nephrectomy 4 weeks later. Blood was sampled at baseline, 2 weeks and 4 weeks after SBRT. This renal cell carcinoma was of the clear cell type. This sample stems from a study of radiation and T cells in renal cell carcinoma. Study results and limitations: In blood, top tumor clones expanded by 2 weeks, shrinking by 4. Pretreatment tumor biopsies were lacking, so baseline clonotypes are unknown.

The TCR comes from a woman aged 50 to 65 with renal cell carcinoma. Source: blood, taken from a patient whose treatment included radiotherapy and nephrectomy. This rearrangement joins TRBV5-1 to TRBJ2-7; tentatively, D is TRBD2 (6 bases). The DNA of the CDR3 is TGCGCCAGCAGTCCGGGACTCCTCTCCTACGAGCAGTACTTC. It specifies CASSPGLLSYEQYF.